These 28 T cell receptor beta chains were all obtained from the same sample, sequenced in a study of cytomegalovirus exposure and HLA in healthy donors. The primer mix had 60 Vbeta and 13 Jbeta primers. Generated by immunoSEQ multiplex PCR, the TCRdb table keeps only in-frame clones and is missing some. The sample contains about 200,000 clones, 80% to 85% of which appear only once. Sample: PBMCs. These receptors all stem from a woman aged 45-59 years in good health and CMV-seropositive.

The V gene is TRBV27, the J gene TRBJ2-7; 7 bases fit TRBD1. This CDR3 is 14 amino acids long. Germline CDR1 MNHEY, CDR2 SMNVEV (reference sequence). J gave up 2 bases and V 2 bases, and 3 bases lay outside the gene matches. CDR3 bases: TGTGCCAGCAGTTTAAGGGGGCGCCCCTACGAGCAGTACTTC. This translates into CASSLRGRPYEQYF.

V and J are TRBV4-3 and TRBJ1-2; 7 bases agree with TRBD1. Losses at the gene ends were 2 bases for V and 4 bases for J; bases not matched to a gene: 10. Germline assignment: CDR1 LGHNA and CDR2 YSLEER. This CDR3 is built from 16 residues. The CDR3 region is CASSQFPGGGGYGYTF. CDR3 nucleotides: TGCGCCAGCAGCCAATTCCCAGGGGGTGGTGGCTATGGCTACACCTTC.

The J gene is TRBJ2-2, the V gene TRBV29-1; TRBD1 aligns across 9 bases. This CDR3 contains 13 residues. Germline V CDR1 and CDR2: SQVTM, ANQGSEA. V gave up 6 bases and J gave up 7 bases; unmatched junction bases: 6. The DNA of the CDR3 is TGCAGCGTGTCGGGACAGGGAAGCGGGGAGCTGTTTTTT. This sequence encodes CSVSGQGSGELFF.

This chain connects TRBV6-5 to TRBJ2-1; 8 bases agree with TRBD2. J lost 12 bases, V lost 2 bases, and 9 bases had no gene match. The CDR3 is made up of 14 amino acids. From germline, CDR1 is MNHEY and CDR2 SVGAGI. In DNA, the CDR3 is TGTGCCAGCAGTTACGGGACTAGGGGTAACGGGCAGTTCTTC. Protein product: CASSYGTRGNGQFF.

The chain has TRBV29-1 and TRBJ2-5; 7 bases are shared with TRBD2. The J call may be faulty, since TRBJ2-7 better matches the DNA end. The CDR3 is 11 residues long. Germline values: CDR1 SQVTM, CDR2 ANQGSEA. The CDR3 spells CSVGGSYEQYF. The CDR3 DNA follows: TGCAGCGTGGGAGGGTCCTACGAGCAGTACTTC.

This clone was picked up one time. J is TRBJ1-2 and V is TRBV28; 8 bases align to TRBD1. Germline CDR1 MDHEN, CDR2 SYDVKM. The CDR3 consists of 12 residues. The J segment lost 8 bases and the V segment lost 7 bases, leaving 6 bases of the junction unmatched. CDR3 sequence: CASNLDRAGYTF. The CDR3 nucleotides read TGTGCCAGCAACCTGGACAGGGCCGGCTACACCTTC.

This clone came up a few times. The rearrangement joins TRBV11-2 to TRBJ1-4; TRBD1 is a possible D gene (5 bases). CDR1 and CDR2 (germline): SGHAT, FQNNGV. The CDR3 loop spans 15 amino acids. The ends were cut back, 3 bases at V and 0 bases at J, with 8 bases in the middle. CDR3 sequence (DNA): TGTGCCAGCAGCTTGCGGGGGGCAACTAATGAAAAACTGTTTTTT. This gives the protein CASSLRGATNEKLFF. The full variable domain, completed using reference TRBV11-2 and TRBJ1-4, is EAGVAQSPRYKIIEKRQSVAFWCNPISGHATLYWYQQILGQGPKLLIQFQNNGVVDDSQLPKDRFSAERLKGVDSTLKIQPAKLEDSAVYLCASSLRGATNEKLFFGSGTQLSVL.

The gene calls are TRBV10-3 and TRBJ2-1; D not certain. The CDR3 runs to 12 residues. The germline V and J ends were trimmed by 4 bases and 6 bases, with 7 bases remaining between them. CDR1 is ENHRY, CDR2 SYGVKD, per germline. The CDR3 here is CAISALVNEQFF. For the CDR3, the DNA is TGTGCCATCAGTGCATTAGTCAATGAGCAGTTCTTC.

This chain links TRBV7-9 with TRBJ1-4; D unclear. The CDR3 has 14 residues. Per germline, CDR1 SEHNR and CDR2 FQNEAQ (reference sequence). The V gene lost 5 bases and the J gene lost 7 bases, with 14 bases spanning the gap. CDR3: CASSKTTYGEKLFF. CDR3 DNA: TGTGCCAGCAGCAAGACTACCTATGGTGAAAAACTGTTTTTT.

CDR3 nucleotide sequence: TGCAGCGTTGAGAACGGGCAGGACGGGGCAGATACGCAGTATTTT. Translation gives CSVENGQDGADTQYF. This chain links TRBV29-1 with TRBJ2-3; D is perhaps TRBD2 (5 bases). The CDR3 length is 15 residues. The germline V gene encodes CDR1 SQVTM and CDR2 ANQGSEA. V lost 3 bases to trimming and J lost 4 bases, with 17 bases between them.

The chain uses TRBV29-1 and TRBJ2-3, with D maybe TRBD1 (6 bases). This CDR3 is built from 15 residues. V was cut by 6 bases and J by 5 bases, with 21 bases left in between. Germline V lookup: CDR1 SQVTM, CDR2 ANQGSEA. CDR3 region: CSVMRGTRREDTQYF. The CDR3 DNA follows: TGCAGCGTCATGAGGGGGACACGACGGGAAGATACGCAGTATTTT.

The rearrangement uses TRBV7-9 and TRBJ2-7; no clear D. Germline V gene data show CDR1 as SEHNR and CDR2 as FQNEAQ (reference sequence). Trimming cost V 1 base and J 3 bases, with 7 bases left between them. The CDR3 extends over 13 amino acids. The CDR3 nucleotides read TGTGCCAGCAGCTTAGACGAGATCTACGAGCAGTACTTC. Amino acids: CASSLDEIYEQYF.

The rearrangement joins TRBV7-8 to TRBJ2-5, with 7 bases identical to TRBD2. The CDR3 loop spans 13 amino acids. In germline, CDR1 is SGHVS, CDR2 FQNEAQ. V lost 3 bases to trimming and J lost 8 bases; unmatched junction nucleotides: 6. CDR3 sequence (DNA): TGTGCCAGCAGCTTGGGGGGGGGAGAAACCCAGTACTTC. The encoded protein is CASSLGGGETQYF.

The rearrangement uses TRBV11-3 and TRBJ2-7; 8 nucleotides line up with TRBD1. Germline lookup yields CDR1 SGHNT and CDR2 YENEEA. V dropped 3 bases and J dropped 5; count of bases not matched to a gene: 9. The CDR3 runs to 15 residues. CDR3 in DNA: TGTGCCAGCAGCTTTCAGGGGGCTAGCAGGAACGAGCAGTACTTC. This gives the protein CASSFQGASRNEQYF.

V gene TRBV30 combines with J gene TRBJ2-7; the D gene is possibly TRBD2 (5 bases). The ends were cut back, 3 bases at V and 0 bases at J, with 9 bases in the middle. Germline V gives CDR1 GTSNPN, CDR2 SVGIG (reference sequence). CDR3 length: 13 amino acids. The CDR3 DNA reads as TGTGCCTGGAGCAGAGGGTTCTCCTACGAGCAGTACTTC. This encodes CAWSRGFSYEQYF. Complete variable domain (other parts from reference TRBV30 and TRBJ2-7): SQTIHQWPATLVQPVGSPLSLECTVEGTSNPNLYWYRQAAGRGLQLLFYSVGIGQISSEVPQNLSASRPQDRQFILSSKKLLLSDSGFYLCAWSRGFSYEQYFGPGTRLTVT.

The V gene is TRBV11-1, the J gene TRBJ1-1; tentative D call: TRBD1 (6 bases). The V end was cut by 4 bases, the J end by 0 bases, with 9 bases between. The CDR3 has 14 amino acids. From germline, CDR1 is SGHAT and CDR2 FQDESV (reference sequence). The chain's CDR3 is CASSWTEMNTEAFF. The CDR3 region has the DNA TGTGCCAGCAGCTGGACAGAGATGAACACTGAAGCTTTCTTT.

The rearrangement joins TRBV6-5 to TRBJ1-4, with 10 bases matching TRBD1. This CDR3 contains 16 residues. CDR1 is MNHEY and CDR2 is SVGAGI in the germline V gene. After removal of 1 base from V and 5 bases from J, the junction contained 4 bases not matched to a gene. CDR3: CASSYWVDRGNEKLFF. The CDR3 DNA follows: TGTGCCAGCAGTTACTGGGTGGACAGGGGGAATGAAAAACTGTTTTTT.

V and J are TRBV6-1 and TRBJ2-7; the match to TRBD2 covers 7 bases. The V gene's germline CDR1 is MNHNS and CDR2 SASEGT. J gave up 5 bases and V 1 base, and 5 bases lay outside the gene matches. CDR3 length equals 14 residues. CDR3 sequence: CASSEGSAGDEQYF. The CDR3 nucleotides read TGTGCCAGCAGTGAAGGAAGCGCGGGGGACGAGCAGTACTTC.

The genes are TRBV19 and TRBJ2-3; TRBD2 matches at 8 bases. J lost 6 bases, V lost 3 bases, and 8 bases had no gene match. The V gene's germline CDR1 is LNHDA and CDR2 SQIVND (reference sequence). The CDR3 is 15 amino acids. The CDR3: CASSMQAAGGDTQYF. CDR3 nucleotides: TGTGCCAGTAGTATGCAGGCGGCGGGGGGTGATACGCAGTATTTT.

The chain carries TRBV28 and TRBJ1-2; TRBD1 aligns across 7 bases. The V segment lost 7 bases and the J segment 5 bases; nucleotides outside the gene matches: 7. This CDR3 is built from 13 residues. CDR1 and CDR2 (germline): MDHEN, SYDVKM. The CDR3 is CASTPGTAYGYTF. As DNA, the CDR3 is TGTGCCAGCACCCCCGGGACAGCTTATGGCTACACCTTC.

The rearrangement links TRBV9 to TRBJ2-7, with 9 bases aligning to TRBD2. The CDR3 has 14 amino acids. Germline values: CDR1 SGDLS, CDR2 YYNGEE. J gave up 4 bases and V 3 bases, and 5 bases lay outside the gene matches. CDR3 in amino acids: CASSGSGRRYEQYF. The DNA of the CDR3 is TGTGCCAGCAGCGGTAGCGGGAGACGGTACGAGCAGTACTTC.

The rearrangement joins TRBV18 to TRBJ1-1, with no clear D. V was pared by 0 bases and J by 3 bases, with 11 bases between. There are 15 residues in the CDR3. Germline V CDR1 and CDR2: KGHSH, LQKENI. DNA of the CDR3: TGTGCCAGCTCACCACCCTCCCGGTCGTACACTGAAGCTTTCTTT. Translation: CASSPPSRSYTEAFF.

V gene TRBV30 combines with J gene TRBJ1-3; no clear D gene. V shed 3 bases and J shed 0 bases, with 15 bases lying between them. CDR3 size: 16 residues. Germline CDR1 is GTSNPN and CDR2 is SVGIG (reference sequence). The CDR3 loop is CAWSGRQLSSGNTIYF. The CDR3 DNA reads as TGTGCCTGGAGCGGCAGGCAGTTATCCTCTGGAAACACCATATATTTT.

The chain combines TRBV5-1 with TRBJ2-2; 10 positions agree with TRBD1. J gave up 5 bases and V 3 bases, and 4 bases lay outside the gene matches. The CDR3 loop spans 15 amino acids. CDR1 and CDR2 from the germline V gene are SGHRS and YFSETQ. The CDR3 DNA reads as TGCGCCAGCAGCTCCCGGACAGGGGGAACCGGGGAGCTGTTTTTT. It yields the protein CASSSRTGGTGELFF. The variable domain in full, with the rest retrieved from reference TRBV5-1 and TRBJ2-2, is KAGVTQTPRYLIKTRGQQVTLSCSPISGHRSVSWYQQTPGQGLQFLFEYFSETQRNKGNFPGRFSGRQFSNSRSEMNVSTLELGDSALYLCASSSRTGGTGELFFGEGSRLTVL.

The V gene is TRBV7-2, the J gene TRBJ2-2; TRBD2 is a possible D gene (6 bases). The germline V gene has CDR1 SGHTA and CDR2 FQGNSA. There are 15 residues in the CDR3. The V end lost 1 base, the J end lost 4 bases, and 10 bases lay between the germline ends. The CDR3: CASSLVEGATGELFF. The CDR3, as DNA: TGTGCCAGCAGCTTAGTGGAGGGAGCCACCGGGGAGCTGTTTTTT.

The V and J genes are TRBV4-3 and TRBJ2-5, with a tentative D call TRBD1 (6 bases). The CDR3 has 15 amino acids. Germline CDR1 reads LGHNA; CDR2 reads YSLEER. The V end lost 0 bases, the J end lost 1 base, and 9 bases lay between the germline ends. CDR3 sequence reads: CASSQDWTVQETQYF. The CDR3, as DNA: TGCGCCAGCAGCCAAGATTGGACAGTCCAAGAGACCCAGTACTTC.

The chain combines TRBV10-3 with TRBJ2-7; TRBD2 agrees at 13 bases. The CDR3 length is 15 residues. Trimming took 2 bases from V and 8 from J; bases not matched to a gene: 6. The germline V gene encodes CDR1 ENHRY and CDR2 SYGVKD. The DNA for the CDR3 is TGTGCCATCAGTGAGGCAGGGACTAGCGGGGCAAAGCAGTACTTC. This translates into CAISEAGTSGAKQYF.

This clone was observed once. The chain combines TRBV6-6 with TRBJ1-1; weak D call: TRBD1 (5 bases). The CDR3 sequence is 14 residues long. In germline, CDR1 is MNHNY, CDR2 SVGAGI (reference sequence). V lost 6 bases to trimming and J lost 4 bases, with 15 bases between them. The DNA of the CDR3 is TGTGCCAGCAGCCTGGGGGGAGTCAGCACTGAAGCTTTCTTT. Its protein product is CASSLGGVSTEAFF.